Listed below are T cell receptor beta chains from one sample, sequenced in a study of tumor-infiltrating lymphocytes in primary liver carcinoma. TCRdb processed the multiplex PCR reads anew with MiXCR; each CDR3 protein has one entry. The table has roughly 120,000 distinct CDR3 sequences, approximately 70% seen once. Specimen: liver tumor tissue from sampling region 1. All receptors come from a woman aged 55-70 years with primary liver carcinoma and hepatitis B virus infection. Both conserved end residues are part of each CDR3.

v_call cdr3_aa
TRBV11-2 CARSLVFNQETQYF
TRBV11-3 CASSLSFRLLRIDTQYF
TRBV11-2 CASLLSRNTVELFF
TRBV11-2 CASSPLGTQYF
TRBV7-9 CASSLATSTDTQYF
TRBV14 CASSLTTGTISYEQYF
TRBV6-5 CVSSYRGSGANLLTF
TRBV11-2 CASNPTHNYGYTF
TRBV5-5 CASSLAGTSGLEDIQCF
TRBV28 CASSLISQPQRF
TRBV5-1 CASSLELAGADTQYF
TRBV5-1 CASKSTGDYDYTF
TRBV5-1 CASSLDWSTNEKLFF
TRBV28 CASRQDRARTYEQYF
TRBV4-1 CASSFRTMGAQYF
TRBV11-2 CVSSLQGDYGYAF
TRBV6-5 CASTGGSSYEQYF
TRBV7-9 CARSPPGTGLQNIQYF
TRBV7-8 CASRLGGADSGNTIYF
TRBV6-6 CASSLIYSHYTF
TRBV28 CASSLQGGANVLTF
TRBV11-2 CASSPGVVGPDMQYF
TRBV29-1 CSAWGELAGDDEQFF
TRBV2 CASSENSGRYNEQSF
TRBV11-2 CASSLERVETHYF
TRBV30 CAWRKTGGGYEQYF
TRBV11-3 CASSRSLATVAFF
TRBV19 CASKGAGTEYQPQHF
TRBV5-1 CASSLTGGNYNEQFF
TRBV5-4 CASSSELAEYNEQFF
TRBV14 CASSQERGTSGRGEQFF
TRBV2 CASSETWSEQFF
TRBV10-3 CAISDGTTPNTEAFF
TRBV6-5 CASSVQGGAYNEHFF
TRBV11-2 CASSHQTSGRPERSYNEQFF
TRBV10-2 CASSEHREMNTRELSF
TRBV29-1 CIARDRGLGCNTGELFF
TRBV6-5 CASSYSSPFIGRASYEQYF
TRBV18 CASSQGGTNGDQPQHF
TRBV28 CTSSLPHEQLF
TRBV30 CAWSVGLAGTDTQYF
TRBV5-1 CASSLGPGSGYTF
TRBV29-1 CSVDRNYGYTF
TRBV29-1 CSVDRGVVGACGYTF
TRBV7-9 CASSLGTSASSGANVLTF
TRBV7-9 CASSLSHTEAFF
TRBV5-6 CASSLVSRGYTF